Presented here are 6 T cell receptor beta chains from one specimen sequenced in a study of esophageal squamous cell carcinoma under preoperative chemotherapy. Noted time point: after preoperative PTX-NDP chemotherapy. TCRdb redid the calling of the PCR reads with MiXCR, one entry per CDR3 protein. Of around 34,000 distinct CDR3 sequences in the sample, 40% to 60% are singletons; the top ten hold less than 30%. Sample collection was performed from a patient given preoperative chemotherapy. The origin of the receptors is a human donor with esophageal squamous cell carcinoma. The donor label of this sample is uncertain.

V gene TRBV12-3 or TRBV12-4 combines with J gene TRBJ2-3, with 11 positions matching TRBD2. V lost 5 bases, J lost 0 bases, and 7 bases stayed unmatched. This CDR3 comprises 17 residues. This CDR3 reads CASSPGLAATSTDTQYF. CDR3 coding DNA: TGTGCCAGCAGTCCGGGACTAGCGGCAACTAGCACAGATACGCAGTATTTT.

This clonotype was seen more than once but under ten times. V is TRBV5-4 and J is TRBJ2-3, with TRBD2 as a possible D gene (5 bases). The CDR3 has 15 residues. Germline lookup yields CDR1 SGHNT and CDR2 YYREEE (reference sequence). V gave up 1 base and J gave up 2 bases, with 11 bases separating them. The CDR3 reads CASSLSKLVTDTQYF. CDR3 sequence (DNA): TGTGCCAGCAGCTTGTCAAAACTAGTCACAGATACGCAGTATTTT.

This clonotype was seen more than once but under ten times. The chain joins TRBV20-1 to TRBJ2-4; 8 bases map to TRBD1. The V and J ends lost 6 bases and 7 bases, in that order; junction bases with no gene match: 11. CDR1 DFQATT and CDR2 SNEGSKA come from the germline V gene (reference sequence). The CDR3 has 14 amino acids. CDR3 coding DNA: TGCAGTGCCTCCCGGACAGGGATTTTGAACATTCAGTACTTC. Protein: CSASRTGILNIQYF.

The rearrangement uses TRBV20-1 and TRBJ2-3; 10 bases are a match to TRBD2. The CDR3 contains 14 residues. J lost 6 bases, V lost 3 bases, and 6 bases had no gene match. Germline V CDR1 and CDR2: DFQATT, SNEGSKA (reference sequence). The CDR3 sequence: CSARLAGGGDTQYF. CDR3 bases: TGCAGTGCTAGGTTAGCGGGAGGAGGGGATACGCAGTATTTT.

This clonotype has more than one count but fewer than ten. The CDR3 does not end in the conserved phenylalanine or tryptophan, so this is likely a read error. The limits of the CDR3 on the DNA are not certain, so only TCRdb's listed CDR3 is given. The V gene is TRBV7-2, the J gene TRBJ2-5; TRBD2 is the table's D call and was not checked against the DNA. Inclusive of both ends, the CDR3 amounts to 16 amino acids. From germline, CDR1 is SGHTA and CDR2 FQGNSA. The CDR3 sequence: CASSSGRGAPRESQYL.

The chain employs TRBV12-3 or TRBV12-4 and TRBJ2-3; TRBD2 aligns across 9 bases. CDR3 size: 19 residues. The V segment lost 0 bases and the J segment 11 bases; nucleotides outside the gene matches: 21. CDR3 sequence reads: CASSLASLSGGVSTGEQYF. CDR3 nucleotide sequence: TGTGCCAGCAGTTTAGCGTCCCTTAGCGGGGGTGTGAGCACAGGGGAGCAGTATTTT.